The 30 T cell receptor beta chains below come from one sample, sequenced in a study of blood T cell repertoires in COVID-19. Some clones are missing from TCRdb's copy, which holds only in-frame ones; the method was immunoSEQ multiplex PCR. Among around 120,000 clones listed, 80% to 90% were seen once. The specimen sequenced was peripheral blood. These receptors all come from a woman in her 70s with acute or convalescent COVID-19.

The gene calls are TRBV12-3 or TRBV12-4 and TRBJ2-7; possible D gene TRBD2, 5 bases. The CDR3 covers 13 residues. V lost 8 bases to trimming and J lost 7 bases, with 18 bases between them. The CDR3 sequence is CASARELFEEQYF. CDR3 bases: TGTGCCAGCGCCCGGGAACTTTTCGAAGAGCAGTACTTC.

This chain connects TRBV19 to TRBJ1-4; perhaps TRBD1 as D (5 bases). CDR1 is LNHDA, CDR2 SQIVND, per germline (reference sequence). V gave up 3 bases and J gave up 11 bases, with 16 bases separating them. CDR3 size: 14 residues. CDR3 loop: CASSIDRGRGKLFF. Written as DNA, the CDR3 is TGTGCCAGTAGTATCGATCGGGGACGGGGGAAACTGTTTTTT.

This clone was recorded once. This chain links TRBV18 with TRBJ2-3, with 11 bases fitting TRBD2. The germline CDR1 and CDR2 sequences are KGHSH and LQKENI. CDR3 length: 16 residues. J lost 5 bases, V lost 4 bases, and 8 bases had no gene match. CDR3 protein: CASSLTSGGNQDTQYF. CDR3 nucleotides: TGTGCCAGCTCACTAACTAGCGGGGGAAATCAAGATACGCAGTATTTT.

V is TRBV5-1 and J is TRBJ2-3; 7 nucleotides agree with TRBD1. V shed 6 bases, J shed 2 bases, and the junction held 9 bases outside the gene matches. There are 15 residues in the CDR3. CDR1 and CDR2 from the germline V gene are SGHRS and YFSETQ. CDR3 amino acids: CASTKADRSTDTQYF. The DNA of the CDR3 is TGCGCCAGCACAAAAGCGGACAGGTCCACAGATACGCAGTATTTT.

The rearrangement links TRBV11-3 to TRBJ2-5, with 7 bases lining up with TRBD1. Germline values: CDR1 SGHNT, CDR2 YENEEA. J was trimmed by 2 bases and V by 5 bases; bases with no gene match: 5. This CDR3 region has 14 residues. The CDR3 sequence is CASSTGQIQETQYF. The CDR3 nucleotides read TGTGCCAGCAGCACGGGACAGATACAAGAGACCCAGTACTTC. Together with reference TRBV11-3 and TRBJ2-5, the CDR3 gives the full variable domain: EAGVVQSPRYKIIEKKQPVAFWCNPISGHNTLYWYLQNLGQGPELLIRYENEEAVDDSQLPKDRFSAERLKGVDSTLKIQPAELGDSAVYLCASSTGQIQETQYFGPGTRLLVL.

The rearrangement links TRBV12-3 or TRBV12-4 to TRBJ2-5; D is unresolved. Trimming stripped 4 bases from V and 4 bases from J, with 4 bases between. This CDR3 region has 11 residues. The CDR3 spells CASSYTETQYF. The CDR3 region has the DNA TGTGCCAGCAGTTACACAGAGACCCAGTACTTC.

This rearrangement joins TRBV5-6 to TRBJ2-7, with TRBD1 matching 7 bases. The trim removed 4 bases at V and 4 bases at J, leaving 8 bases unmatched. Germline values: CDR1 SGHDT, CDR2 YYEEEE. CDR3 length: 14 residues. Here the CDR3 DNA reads TGTGCCAGCAGCACGACAGGGAGAAGTTACGAGCAGTACTTC. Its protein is CASSTTGRSYEQYF.

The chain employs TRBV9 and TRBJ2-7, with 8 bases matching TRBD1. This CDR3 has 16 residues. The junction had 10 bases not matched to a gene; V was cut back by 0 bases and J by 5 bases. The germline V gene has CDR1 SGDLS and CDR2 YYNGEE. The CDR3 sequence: CASSVASGGKSDEQYF. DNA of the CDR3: TGTGCCAGCAGCGTAGCGTCAGGGGGCAAATCGGACGAGCAGTACTTC.

The CDR3 here is CASRPDRGNYGYTF. CDR3 in DNA: TGTGCCAGCCGGCCAGACAGGGGGAACTATGGCTACACCTTC. This chain uses TRBV6-5 with TRBJ1-2, with 9 positions matching TRBD1. The J segment lost 2 bases and the V segment lost 8 bases, leaving 6 bases of the junction unmatched. CDR1 and CDR2 (germline): MNHEY, SVGAGI. The CDR3 sequence is 14 residues long.

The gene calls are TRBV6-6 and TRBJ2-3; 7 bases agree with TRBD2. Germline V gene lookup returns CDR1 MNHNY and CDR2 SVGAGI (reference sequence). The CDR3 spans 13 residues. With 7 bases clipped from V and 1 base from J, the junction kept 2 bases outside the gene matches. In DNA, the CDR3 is TGTGCCAGCAAGAGCGGGGGCACAGATACGCAGTATTTT. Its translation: CASKSGGTDTQYF.

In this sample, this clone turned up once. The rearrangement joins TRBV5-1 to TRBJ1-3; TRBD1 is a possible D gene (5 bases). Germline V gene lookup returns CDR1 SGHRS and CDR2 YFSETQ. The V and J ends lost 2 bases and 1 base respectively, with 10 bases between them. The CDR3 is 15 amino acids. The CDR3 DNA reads TGCGCCAGCAGCTTTTCGGGGGGTTCTGGAAACACCATATATTTT. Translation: CASSFSGGSGNTIYF. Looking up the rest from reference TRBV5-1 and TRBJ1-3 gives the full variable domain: KAGVTQTPRYLIKTRGQQVTLSCSPISGHRSVSWYQQTPGQGLQFLFEYFSETQRNKGNFPGRFSGRQFSNSRSEMNVSTLELGDSALYLCASSFSGGSGNTIYFGEGSWLTVV.

CDR3 coding DNA: TGTGCCAGCAGTTATACTAAGGACAGGGGGCTGACACCCCTCCACTTT. Protein product: CASSYTKDRGLTPLHF. This chain links TRBV6-8 with TRBJ1-6; 11 nucleotides match TRBD1. The CDR3 contains 16 residues. Losses at the gene ends were 3 bases for V and 11 bases for J; bases not matched to a gene: 9. Per germline, CDR1 MNHGY and CDR2 SAAAGT.

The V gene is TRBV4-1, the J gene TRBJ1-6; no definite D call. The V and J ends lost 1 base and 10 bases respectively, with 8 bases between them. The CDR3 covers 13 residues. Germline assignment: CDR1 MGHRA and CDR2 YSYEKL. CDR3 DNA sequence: TGCGCCAGCAGCCAAGCAACAGTGTCACCCCTCCACTTT. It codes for CASSQATVSPLHF.

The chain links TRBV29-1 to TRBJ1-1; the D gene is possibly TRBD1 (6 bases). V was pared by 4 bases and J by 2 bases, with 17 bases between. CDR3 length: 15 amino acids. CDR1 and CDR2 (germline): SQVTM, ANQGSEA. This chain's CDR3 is CSVVGGDIKNTEAFF. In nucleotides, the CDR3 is TGCAGCGTTGTGGGAGGGGACATTAAAAACACTGAAGCTTTCTTT.

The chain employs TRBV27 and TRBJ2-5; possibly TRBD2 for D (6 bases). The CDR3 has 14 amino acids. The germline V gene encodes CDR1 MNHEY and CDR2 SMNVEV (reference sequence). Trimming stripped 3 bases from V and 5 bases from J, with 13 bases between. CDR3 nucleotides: TGTGCCAGCAGTTTTGTCGCAGGGAGGGAGACCCAGTACTTC. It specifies CASSFVAGRETQYF.

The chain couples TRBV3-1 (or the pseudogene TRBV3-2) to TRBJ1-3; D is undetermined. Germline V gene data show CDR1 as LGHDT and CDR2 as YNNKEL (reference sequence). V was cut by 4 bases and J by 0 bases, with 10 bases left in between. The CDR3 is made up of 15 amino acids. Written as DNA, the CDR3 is TGTGCCAGCAGCCCTGTCCCGAGCTCTGGAAACACCATATATTTT. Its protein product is CASSPVPSSGNTIYF.

The CDR3 protein is CATSDGTVGAETQYF. The CDR3 nucleotides read TGTGCCACCAGTGATGGGACAGTAGGAGCGGAGACCCAGTACTTC. The rearrangement links TRBV24-1 to TRBJ2-5; 7 bases are shared with TRBD1. V lost 3 bases and J lost 5; bases outside the gene matches: 8. This CDR3 has 15 residues. The germline CDR1 and CDR2 sequences are KGHDR and SFDVKD.

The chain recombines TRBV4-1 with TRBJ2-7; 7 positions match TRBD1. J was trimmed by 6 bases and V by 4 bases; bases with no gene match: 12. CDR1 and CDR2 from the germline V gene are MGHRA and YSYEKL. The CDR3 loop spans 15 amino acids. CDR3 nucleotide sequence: TGCGCCAGCAGCCGCTCAGCGACAGGGAACCCCGAGCAGTACTTC. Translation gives CASSRSATGNPEQYF.

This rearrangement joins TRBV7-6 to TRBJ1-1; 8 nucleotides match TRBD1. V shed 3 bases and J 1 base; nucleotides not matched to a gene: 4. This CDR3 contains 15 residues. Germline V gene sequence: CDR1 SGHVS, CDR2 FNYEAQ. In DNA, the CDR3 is TGTGCCAGCAGCTTCGGCGGACAGGGGAACACTGAAGCTTTCTTT. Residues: CASSFGGQGNTEAFF.

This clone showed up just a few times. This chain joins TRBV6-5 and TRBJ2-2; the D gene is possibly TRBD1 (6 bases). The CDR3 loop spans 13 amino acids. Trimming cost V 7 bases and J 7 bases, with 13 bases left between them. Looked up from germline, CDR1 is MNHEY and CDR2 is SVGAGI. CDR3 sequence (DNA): TGTGCCAGCAAGGAAGGGGGTATCGGGGAGCTGTTTTTT. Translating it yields CASKEGGIGELFF.

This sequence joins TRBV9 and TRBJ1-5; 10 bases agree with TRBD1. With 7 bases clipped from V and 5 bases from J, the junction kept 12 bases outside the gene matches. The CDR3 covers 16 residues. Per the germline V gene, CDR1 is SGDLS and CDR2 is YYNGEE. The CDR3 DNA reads TGTGCCAGCCGGGACAGGGGTCGGATGGTAGATCAGCCCCAGCATTTT. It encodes CASRDRGRMVDQPQHF.

Written as DNA, the CDR3 is TGTGCCAGCAGCGTAGGGGGGAGGATGATAACCGACGGGGAGCTGTTTTTT. It encodes CASSVGGRMITDGELFF. V and J are TRBV9 and TRBJ2-2; a possible D gene is TRBD2 (6 bases). Germline V gene lookup returns CDR1 SGDLS and CDR2 YYNGEE. The CDR3 is made up of 17 amino acids. V gave up 0 bases and J gave up 7 bases, with 19 bases separating them.

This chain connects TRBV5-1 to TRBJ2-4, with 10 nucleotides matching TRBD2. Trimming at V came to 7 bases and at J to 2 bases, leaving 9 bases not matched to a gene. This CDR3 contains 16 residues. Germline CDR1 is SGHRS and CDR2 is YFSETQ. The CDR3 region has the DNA TGCGCCAGCCCCACGGGACTAGCGCGGTCCAAAAACATTCAGTACTTC. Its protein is CASPTGLARSKNIQYF.

The CDR3 here is CASKQAREGFDYGYTF. As DNA, the CDR3 is TGTGCCAGTAAGCAGGCGCGGGAGGGGTTCGACTATGGCTACACCTTC. The chain links TRBV19 to TRBJ1-2; TRBD1 is a possible D gene (5 bases). Germline V lookup: CDR1 LNHDA, CDR2 SQIVND (reference sequence). CDR3 length: 16 amino acids. V dropped 7 bases and J dropped 3 bases, with 21 bases sitting between them.

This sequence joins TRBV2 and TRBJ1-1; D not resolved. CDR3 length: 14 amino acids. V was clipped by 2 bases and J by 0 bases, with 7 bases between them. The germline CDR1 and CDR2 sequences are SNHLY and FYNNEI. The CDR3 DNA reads TGTGCCAGCAGTGAATTACGGTTGAACACTGAAGCTTTCTTT. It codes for CASSELRLNTEAFF.

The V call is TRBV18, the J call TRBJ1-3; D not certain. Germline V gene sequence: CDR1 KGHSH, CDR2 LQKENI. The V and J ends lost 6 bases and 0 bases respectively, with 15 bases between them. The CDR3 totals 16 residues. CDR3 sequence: CASSRAPLGSGNTIYF. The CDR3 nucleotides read TGTGCCAGCTCCCGCGCACCCCTCGGCTCTGGAAACACCATATATTTT.

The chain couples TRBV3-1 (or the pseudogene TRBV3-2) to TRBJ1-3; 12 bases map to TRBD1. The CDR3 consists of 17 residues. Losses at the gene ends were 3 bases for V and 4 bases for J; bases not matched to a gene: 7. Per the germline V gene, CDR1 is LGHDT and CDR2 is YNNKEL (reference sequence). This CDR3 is CASSQDWDRGRGNTIYF. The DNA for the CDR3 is TGTGCCAGCAGCCAGGATTGGGACAGGGGGCGCGGAAACACCATATATTTT.

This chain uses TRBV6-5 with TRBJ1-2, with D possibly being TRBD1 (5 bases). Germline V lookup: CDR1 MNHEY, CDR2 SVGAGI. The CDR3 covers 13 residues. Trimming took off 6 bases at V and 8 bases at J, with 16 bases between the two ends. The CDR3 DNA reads TGTGCCAGCAGCAAGGGACTCGCGGGGGGCTACACCTTC. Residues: CASSKGLAGGYTF.

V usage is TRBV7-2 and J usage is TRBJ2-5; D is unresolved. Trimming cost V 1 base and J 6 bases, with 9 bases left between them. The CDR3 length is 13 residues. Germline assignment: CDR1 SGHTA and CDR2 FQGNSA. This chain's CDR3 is CASSLGGSQTQYF. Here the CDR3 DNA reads TGTGCCAGCAGCTTAGGCGGTTCCCAGACCCAGTACTTC.

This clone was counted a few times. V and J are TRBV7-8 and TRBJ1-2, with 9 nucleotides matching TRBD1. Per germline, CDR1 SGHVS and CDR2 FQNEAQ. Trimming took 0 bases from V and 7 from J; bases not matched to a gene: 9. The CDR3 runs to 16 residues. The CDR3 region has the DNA TGTGCCAGCAGCTTAGCTTTCCCGGGACAGGGAGGTGGCTACACCTTC. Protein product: CASSLAFPGQGGGYTF. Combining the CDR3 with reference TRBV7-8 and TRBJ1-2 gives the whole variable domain GAGVSQSPRYKVAKRGQDVALRCDPISGHVSLFWYQQALGQGPEFLTYFQNEAQLDKSGLPSDRFFAERPEGSVSTLKIQRTQQEDSAVYLCASSLAFPGQGGGYTFGSGTRLTVV.